This T cell receptor beta chain was profiled in a study of Ad26.COV2.S vaccination and SARS-CoV-2 variants. There are 14 residues in the CDR3. The germline V and J ends were trimmed by 6 bases and 10 bases, with 16 bases remaining between them. Germline V CDR1 and CDR2: LNHDA, SQIVND (reference sequence). TCRdb keeps only in-frame clones here, not all; method: immunoSEQ multiplex PCR. The sample has around 300,000 clones, about 87% seen once; the top ten hold 6.4%. As to this clone: Its specificity is unknown.

The treatment: some 20 received Ad26.COV2.S at low or high dose, single or two shots; roughly five received placebo; per-sample allocation not given. Day 63 after the first injection of vaccine or placebo was the sampling time. Study results and limitations: Higher spike-specific TCR breadth was found in vaccine recipients than in placebo recipients.

The source is a person between 18 and 60 years old who received the Ad26.COV2.S COVID-19 vaccine or a placebo. V and J are TRBV19 and TRBJ1-6, with no clear D. The specimen comprised peripheral blood, sampled in a trial of Ad26.COV2.S vaccine versus placebo. This CDR3 reads CASSEKFRGSPLHF. The CDR3 DNA reads TGTGCCAGTAGCGAGAAATTCCGGGGATCACCCCTCCACTTT.